The 20 T cell receptor beta chains given below trace back to one sample, sequenced in a study of memory CD4+ T cells and cytomegalovirus serostatus. The sort gate was single viable CD3+CD4+CD8-CD45RO+ cells for memory CD4+ T cells. Generated by immunoSEQ multiplex PCR, the TCRdb table keeps only in-frame clones and is missing some. The repertoire holds some 73,000 clones, with roughly 78% as singletons. Sample: memory CD4+ T cells from blood. These receptors were obtained from an adult in good health and CMV-seropositive.

The chain links TRBV11-2 to TRBJ2-7; tentative D call: TRBD1 (6 bases). The V end was cut by 8 bases, the J end by 6 bases, with 14 bases between. CDR1 is SGHAT and CDR2 is FQNNGV in the germline V gene. The CDR3 runs 12 residues. The CDR3 DNA reads as TGTGCCAGCGGGTCGAACAGGGTCGAGCAGTACTTC. This gives the protein CASGSNRVEQYF.

The rearrangement uses TRBV5-6 and TRBJ2-5; D is unclear. The germline gives CDR1 SGHDT, CDR2 YYEEEE. The V end lost 4 bases, the J end lost 2 bases, and 15 bases lay between the germline ends. This CDR3 comprises 15 residues. Here the CDR3 reads CASSPSVTEQETQYF. The CDR3 DNA is TGTGCCAGCAGCCCATCGGTTACGGAACAAGAGACCCAGTACTTC.

V and J are TRBV18 and TRBJ1-2; D is unresolved. Germline CDR1 is KGHSH and CDR2 is LQKENI. This CDR3 has 15 amino acids. V lost 5 bases, J lost 8 bases, and 21 bases lay in between. This CDR3 reads CASSEKPGHEKGYTF. CDR3 nucleotide sequence: TGTGCCAGCTCAGAGAAACCGGGTCATGAGAAGGGCTACACCTTC.

In this sample, this clone turned up a few times. The rearrangement uses TRBV27 and TRBJ1-2; 7 bases match TRBD1. The CDR3 is made up of 13 amino acids. CDR1 is MNHEY, CDR2 SMNVEV, per germline (reference sequence). V gave up 4 bases and J gave up 8 bases; unmatched junction bases: 7. The CDR3 region has the DNA TGTGCCAGCAGTTCTAGGGGACAGAGCGGCTACACCTTC. Translated, it gives CASSSRGQSGYTF.

This chain uses TRBV30 with TRBJ1-2, with 9 bases lining up with TRBD1. This CDR3 comprises 12 residues. Germline CDR1 reads GTSNPN; CDR2 reads SVGIG (reference sequence). J gave up 3 bases and V 5 bases, and 1 base lay outside the gene matches. CDR3 DNA sequence: TGTGCCTGGGGGACAGGGTACTATGGCTACACCTTC. Translated, it gives CAWGTGYYGYTF.

The chain couples TRBV28 to TRBJ1-5; possibly TRBD1 for D (6 bases). Germline CDR1 MDHEN, CDR2 SYDVKM. The CDR3 is made up of 16 amino acids. V lost 8 bases and J lost 7, with 24 bases in between. The DNA of the CDR3 is TGTGCCAGCTTTGGGGTCGGGCAGGGGTTGGGACAGCCCCAGCATTTT. It yields the protein CASFGVGQGLGQPQHF.

This chain joins TRBV5-6 and TRBJ1-1, with D unclear. This CDR3 comprises 14 residues. Germline lookup yields CDR1 SGHDT and CDR2 YYEEEE. Between the trimmed V and J ends, which lost 0 bases and 6 bases, there was a span of 12 bases. CDR3 nucleotides: TGTGCCAGCAGCTTGGAGATGGGGTGGCCTGAAGCTTTCTTT. Amino acids: CASSLEMGWPEAFF.

The chain has TRBV29-1 and TRBJ1-1; D uncertain. This CDR3 contains 14 residues. Germline values: CDR1 SQVTM, CDR2 ANQGSEA. The V end lost 6 bases, the J end lost 0 bases, and 14 bases lay between the germline ends. DNA for the CDR3: TGCAGCGTCCGCAGGCAGACCATGAACACTGAAGCTTTCTTT. Protein product: CSVRRQTMNTEAFF.

V gene TRBV29-1 combines with J gene TRBJ2-4; possibly TRBD2 for D (6 bases). Germline V gene sequence: CDR1 SQVTM, CDR2 ANQGSEA. CDR3 length: 14 residues. V shed 0 bases and J shed 3 bases, with 9 bases lying between them. CDR3 region: CSVEEGGFKNIQYF. CDR3 bases: TGCAGCGTTGAAGAGGGGGGATTCAAAAACATTCAGTACTTC.

This clone is a singleton in its sample. The V gene is TRBV7-9, the J gene TRBJ1-3; maybe TRBD1 (5 bases). From germline, CDR1 is SEHNR and CDR2 FQNEAQ (reference sequence). The CDR3 consists of 16 residues. Trimming pared 5 bases from V and 3 bases from J, leaving 17 bases between. The CDR3 sequence: CASSHRLTSHGNTIYF. In DNA form, the CDR3 reads TGTGCCAGCAGCCACAGGTTGACGTCGCATGGAAACACCATATATTTT. Full variable domain (outside the CDR3, taken from reference TRBV7-9 and TRBJ1-3): DTGVSQNPRHKITKRGQNVTFRCDPISEHNRLYWYRQTLGQGPEFLTYFQNEAQLEKSRLLSDRFSAERPKGSFSTLEIQRTEQGDSAMYLCASSHRLTSHGNTIYFGEGSWLTVV.

This clone showed up just once. J is TRBJ1-1 and V is TRBV18; D is unclear. V was clipped by 0 bases and J by 4 bases, with 12 bases between them. The CDR3 sequence is 15 residues long. Germline V gene data show CDR1 as KGHSH and CDR2 as LQKENI. CDR3 region: CASSPPGLYGTEAFF. CDR3 sequence (DNA): TGTGCCAGCTCACCACCGGGTCTGTATGGCACTGAAGCTTTCTTT. The full variable domain, in which reference TRBV18 and TRBJ1-1 provide the parts outside the CDR3, is NAGVMQNPRHLVRRRGQEARLRCSPMKGHSHVYWYRQLPEEGLKFMVYLQKENIIDESGMPKERFSAEFPKEGPSILRIQQVVRGDSAAYFCASSPPGLYGTEAFFGQGTRLTVV.

The chain is built from TRBV21-1 and TRBJ2-5; TRBD1, as called in the table, went unchecked against the DNA. TRBV21-1 is recorded as a pseudogene. The CDR3 sequence is 17 residues long. The CDR3 coding sequence is TGTGCCAGCAGCAAGCTTGGGATCTTCCGGGACAGAAAGACCCAGTACTTC. This translates into CASSKLGIFRDRKTQYF.

The chain uses TRBV7-2 and TRBJ1-5; tentatively, D is TRBD1 (5 bases). Trimming took 5 bases from V and 3 from J, leaving 14 bases between them. The CDR3 totals 15 residues. Per the germline V gene, CDR1 is SGHTA and CDR2 is FQGNSA. CDR3 DNA sequence: TGTGCCAGCAGCAAAACCGGGACTTACAATCAGCCCCAGCATTTT. Translated, it gives CASSKTGTYNQPQHF.

V usage is TRBV29-1 and J usage is TRBJ2-5; D might be TRBD2 (5 bases). The CDR3 sequence is 12 residues long. CDR1 and CDR2 (germline): SQVTM, ANQGSEA. The V end lost 4 bases, the J end lost 2 bases, and 8 bases lay between the germline ends. The CDR3 DNA reads as TGCAGCGTTGGGACTCAGCAAGAGACCCAGTACTTC. This translates into CSVGTQQETQYF.

The CDR3 nucleotides are TGTGCCAGCAGTTTAGGGCGGGCGAACACTGAAGCTTTCTTT. This gives the protein CASSLGRANTEAFF. The chain links TRBV27 to TRBJ1-1, with D unresolved. The V end was cut by 2 bases, the J end by 1 base, with 8 bases between. Germline V gives CDR1 MNHEY, CDR2 SMNVEV (reference sequence). The CDR3 has 14 amino acids.

The J gene is TRBJ2-3, the V gene TRBV7-6; 12 bases map to TRBD2. Germline trimming cut 0 bases from V and 3 bases from J; bases unmatched to any gene: 7. Germline values: CDR1 SGHVS, CDR2 FNYEAQ. The CDR3 loop spans 18 amino acids. CDR3 sequence reads: CASSLAPLAGGPTDTQYF. The CDR3 DNA sequence: TGTGCCAGCAGCTTAGCTCCGCTAGCGGGAGGGCCGACAGATACGCAGTATTTT.

The chain links TRBV7-9 to TRBJ2-3; the D gene is possibly TRBD2 (6 bases). The CDR3 sequence is 12 residues long. Germline V gene data show CDR1 as SEHNR and CDR2 as FQNEAQ (reference sequence). V was shortened by 8 bases and J by 9 bases, with 15 bases between the two germline ends. The CDR3 bases are TGTGCCAGCCGGGGACTTGACGAGACGCAGTATTTT. Amino acid sequence: CASRGLDETQYF. Variable domain in full (rest from reference TRBV7-9 and TRBJ2-3): DTGVSQNPRHKITKRGQNVTFRCDPISEHNRLYWYRQTLGQGPEFLTYFQNEAQLEKSRLLSDRFSAERPKGSFSTLEIQRTEQGDSAMYLCASRGLDETQYFGPGTRLTVL.

This chain connects TRBV7-2 to TRBJ2-1; D not resolved. The CDR3 runs 16 residues. Germline assignment: CDR1 SGHTA and CDR2 FQGNSA. Trimming removed 2 bases from V and 6 bases from J, with 17 bases in between. The CDR3 spells CASSLNSFSAGNEQFF. In DNA, the CDR3 is TGTGCCAGCAGCTTAAACAGTTTCTCGGCCGGCAATGAGCAGTTCTTC.

This rearrangement joins TRBV7-2 to TRBJ2-2, with 8 nucleotides matching TRBD2. V was clipped by 6 bases and J by 6 bases; unmatched bases: 6. Germline V CDR1 and CDR2: SGHTA, FQGNSA. CDR3 length: 14 amino acids. The CDR3 spells CASSPGGLSGELFF. CDR3 in DNA: TGTGCCAGCAGTCCGGGGGGGCTATCCGGGGAGCTGTTTTTT.

The V and J genes are TRBV9 and TRBJ1-1; 9 bases map to TRBD1. V trimming: 4 bases; J trimming: 4 bases; junction bases outside the gene matches: 8. The CDR3 totals 15 residues. Germline V CDR1 and CDR2: SGDLS, YYNGEE. This CDR3 reads CASSPRTGEGTEAFF. The DNA for the CDR3 is TGTGCCAGCAGCCCCCGGACAGGGGAGGGCACTGAAGCTTTCTTT.